Shown below are 23 T cell receptor beta chains from a single sample sequenced in a study of chemoradiotherapy in HPV16-positive cancers. Clones were read by immunoSEQ multiplex PCR, and TCRdb kept only the in-frame ones, dropping some. The sample has about 32,000 clones; roughly 87% are singletons. Sequencing used blood, obtained from a patient who underwent chemoradiotherapy. These receptors were collected from a human donor with HPV-associated anogenital cancer.

The chain combines TRBV5-1 with TRBJ2-3; no definite D call. The length of the CDR3 is 12 residues. V lost 1 base and J 6 bases, leaving 6 bases between the germline ends. Germline CDR1 SGHRS, CDR2 YFSETQ. CDR3: CASSLLGDTQYF. The CDR3 DNA follows: TGCGCCAGCAGCTTGTTGGGGGATACGCAGTATTTT.

This clone was picked up a small number of times. V usage is TRBV14 and J usage is TRBJ1-1, with 9 bases matching TRBD1. The CDR3 is 15 amino acids. V shed 5 bases, J shed 4 bases, and the junction held 8 bases outside the gene matches. Germline CDR1 SGHDN, CDR2 FVKESK. The CDR3 sequence: CASSARQGVSTEAFF. The CDR3 DNA sequence: TGTGCCAGCAGCGCAAGACAGGGGGTTAGCACTGAAGCTTTCTTT.

The V call is TRBV29-1, the J call TRBJ2-1; TRBD2 agrees at 10 bases. The CDR3 consists of 13 residues. Germline loops: CDR1 SQVTM, CDR2 ANQGSEA. Trimming took 3 bases from V and 6 from J; bases not matched to a gene: 2. The DNA for the CDR3 is TGCAGCGTTGAGGGACTAGCGACCAATGAGCAGTTCTTC. Encoded protein: CSVEGLATNEQFF.

The gene calls are TRBV15 and TRBJ2-4, with 7 bases that match TRBD2. V was pared by 4 bases and J by 12 bases, with 3 bases of the junction left unmatched. Germline-derived CDR1 and CDR2 are LNHNV and YYDKDF (reference sequence). This CDR3 is 11 amino acids long. This chain's CDR3 is CATSTGTTQYF. The CDR3 DNA is TGTGCCACCAGCACTGGGACTACTCAGTACTTC. Full variable domain (remainder filled in from reference TRBV15 and TRBJ2-4): DAMVIQNPRYQVTQFGKPVTLSCSQTLNHNVMYWYQQKSSQAPKLLFHYYDKDFNNEADTPDNFQSRRPNTSFCFLDIRSPGLGDTAMYLCATSTGTTQYFGAGTRLSVL.

This rearrangement joins TRBV18 to TRBJ2-3, with 10 positions matching TRBD1. The V gene's germline CDR1 is KGHSH and CDR2 LQKENI. The CDR3 spans 15 residues. With 5 bases clipped from V and 3 bases from J, the junction kept 5 bases outside the gene matches. The CDR3 loop reads CASSERQGATDTQYF. DNA of the CDR3: TGTGCCAGCTCAGAAAGACAGGGGGCTACAGATACGCAGTATTTT.

The chain couples TRBV5-6 to TRBJ1-5; D is ambiguous. Trimming stripped 3 bases from V and 2 bases from J, with 12 bases between. The CDR3 is 15 residues long. Germline V gene data show CDR1 as SGHDT and CDR2 as YYEEEE. The CDR3 DNA is TGTGCCAGCAGCTATGGACGAGAGGGCAATCAGCCCCAGCATTTT. It is translated as CASSYGREGNQPQHF. Drawing the rest from reference TRBV5-6 and TRBJ1-5, the complete variable domain is DAGVTQSPTHLIKTRGQQVTLRCSPKSGHDTVSWYQQALGQGPQFIFQYYEEEERQRGNFPDRFSGHQFPNYSSELNVNALLLGDSALYLCASSYGREGNQPQHFGDGTRLSIL.

In regard to this clone: Relative to the germline gene, one junction end is altered; a read error may explain this. The genes are TRBV5-4 and TRBJ1-5; D call uncertain. This CDR3 spans 18 amino acids. Germline CDR1 is SGHNT and CDR2 is YYREEE (reference sequence). The CDR3 here is CASSRDLWTGIQGQPQHF. The CDR3 DNA follows: TGCGCCAGCAGCCGTGATCTTTGGACGGGAATACAAGGTCAGCCCCAGCATTTT.

The chain carries TRBV18 and TRBJ1-1, with TRBD1 as a possible D gene (5 bases). The germline V and J ends were trimmed by 3 bases and 1 base, with 9 bases remaining between them. The germline gives CDR1 KGHSH, CDR2 LQKENI. The CDR3 extends over 14 amino acids. CDR3 coding DNA: TGTGCCAGCTCACCGGGACTCCAGAACACTGAAGCTTTCTTT. As protein: CASSPGLQNTEAFF. Using reference TRBV18 and TRBJ1-1 for the parts outside the CDR3, the full variable domain is NAGVMQNPRHLVRRRGQEARLRCSPMKGHSHVYWYRQLPEEGLKFMVYLQKENIIDESGMPKERFSAEFPKEGPSILRIQQVVRGDSAAYFCASSPGLQNTEAFFGQGTRLTVV.

The rearrangement links TRBV5-4 to TRBJ1-1; TRBD1 aligns across 8 bases. V lost 4 bases to trimming and J lost 0 bases; unmatched junction nucleotides: 8. The CDR3 extends over 16 amino acids. CDR1 SGHNT and CDR2 YYREEE come from the germline V gene (reference sequence). The CDR3 DNA sequence: TGTGCCAGCAGCCAGCGGACAGGGATCATGAACACTGAAGCTTTCTTT. Translated, it gives CASSQRTGIMNTEAFF.

This rearrangement joins TRBV6-5 to TRBJ1-1; maybe TRBD1 (5 bases). The V end was cut by 6 bases, the J end by 5 bases, with 10 bases between. This CDR3 has 12 residues. Germline V lookup: CDR1 MNHEY, CDR2 SVGAGI. DNA for the CDR3: TGTGCCAGCAGGTCGGCAGGGACTGAAGCTTTCTTT. Protein product: CASRSAGTEAFF.

The chain uses TRBV6-6 and TRBJ1-5, with no clear D. Germline loops: CDR1 MNHNY, CDR2 SVGAGI (reference sequence). V was pared by 8 bases and J by 1 base, with 6 bases between. CDR3 length: 12 residues. CDR3 amino acids: CASRVSNQPQHF. Written as DNA, the CDR3 is TGTGCCAGCCGGGTCAGCAATCAGCCCCAGCATTTT.

This clone was observed once. The J gene is TRBJ2-5, the V gene TRBV9, with D hard to call. The CDR3 extends over 13 amino acids. Germline values: CDR1 SGDLS, CDR2 YYNGEE. Trimming removed 1 base from V and 5 bases from J, with 9 bases in between. The CDR3 bases are TGTGCCAGCAGCGTAACTCCTCGGGAGACCCAGTACTTC. Its translation: CASSVTPRETQYF.

This rearrangement joins TRBV19 to TRBJ2-1; 8 nucleotides agree with TRBD2. Trimming cost V 7 bases and J 2 bases; bases outside gene matches: 10. CDR3 length: 16 residues. Per germline, CDR1 LNHDA and CDR2 SQIVND (reference sequence). Here the CDR3 DNA reads TGTGCCAGTAACGGTGCCCGGGGGGGCGCCTACAATGAGCAGTTCTTC. Translated: CASNGARGGAYNEQFF.

This chain links TRBV5-1 with TRBJ2-5; 9 bases are a match to TRBD1. V shed 4 bases and J 4 bases; nucleotides not matched to a gene: 5. CDR1 is SGHRS, CDR2 YFSETQ, per germline. CDR3 length: 14 amino acids. The CDR3 is CASSKDRGGETQYF. DNA of the CDR3: TGCGCCAGCAGCAAAGACAGGGGGGGAGAGACCCAGTACTTC.

The chain is built from TRBV6-5 and TRBJ1-1, with D maybe TRBD1 (6 bases). Germline V gene lookup returns CDR1 MNHEY and CDR2 SVGAGI. Trimming took 0 bases from V and 5 from J, leaving 13 bases between them. This CDR3 has 15 amino acids. The DNA for the CDR3 is TGTGCCAGCAGTTACTCGGGGACACTAACGACTGAAGCTTTCTTT. It codes for CASSYSGTLTTEAFF.

The J gene is TRBJ1-1, the V gene TRBV30; D unresolved. The V gene lost 0 bases and the J gene lost 7 bases, with 12 bases spanning the gap. Looked up from germline, CDR1 is GTSNPN and CDR2 is SVGIG (reference sequence). This CDR3 spans 13 amino acids. Here the CDR3 reads CAWSVGPTVEAFF. The CDR3 coding sequence is TGTGCCTGGAGTGTTGGGCCTACGGTTGAAGCTTTCTTT.

A note on this clone: A junction end diverges from the germline sequence, so it may reflect a read error. The sample contains more than one DNA sequence encoding this CDR3. The chain recombines TRBV2 with TRBJ2-3, with D perhaps TRBD1 (7 bases). The length of the CDR3 is 14 residues. Germline V gives CDR1 SNHLY, CDR2 FYNNEI. The CDR3 spells CASSVQGRTDTQYF. Written as DNA, the CDR3 is TGTGCCAGCAGTGTACAGGGGAGGACAGATACGCAATATTTT.

The CDR3 DNA reads as TGTGCCAGCAGCTCCGGGACAGGAGGATTCTACGAGCAGTACTTC. Translated, it gives CASSSGTGGFYEQYF. This sequence joins TRBV7-6 and TRBJ2-7; 8 bases line up with TRBD1. Trimming at V came to 4 bases and at J to 3 bases, leaving 8 bases not matched to a gene. This CDR3 has 15 amino acids. Germline CDR1 SGHVS, CDR2 FNYEAQ.

This sequence joins TRBV5-6 and TRBJ1-4; D is uncertain. CDR1 and CDR2 from the germline V gene are SGHDT and YYEEEE. V was clipped by 2 bases and J by 4 bases, with 9 bases between them. The CDR3 is made up of 14 amino acids. CDR3 DNA: TGTGCCAGCAGCTTACACAGCGATAATGAAAAACTGTTTTTT. It codes for CASSLHSDNEKLFF.

The J gene is TRBJ1-2, the V gene TRBV7-2; D uncertain. From germline, CDR1 is SGHTA and CDR2 FQGNSA. V was trimmed by 5 bases and J by 3 bases, leaving 10 bases between them. The CDR3 is 13 residues long. CDR3 coding DNA: TGTGCCAGCAGCCCCCGGATGGACTATGGCTACACCTTC. It specifies CASSPRMDYGYTF. Full variable domain (outside the CDR3, taken from reference TRBV7-2 and TRBJ1-2): GAGVSQSPSNKVTEKGKDVELRCDPISGHTALYWYRQSLGQGLEFLIYFQGNSAPDKSGLPSDRFSAERTGGSVSTLTIQRTQQEDSAVYLCASSPRMDYGYTFGSGTRLTVV.

In this sample, this clone turned up once. V usage is TRBV30 and J usage is TRBJ1-2; 9 bases map to TRBD1. V shed 8 bases and J 6 bases; nucleotides not matched to a gene: 19. The CDR3 totals 16 residues. Germline CDR1 GTSNPN, CDR2 SVGIG (reference sequence). CDR3: CATDPRTGDGGDGYTF. CDR3 DNA sequence: TGTGCCACTGATCCCAGGACAGGGGATGGGGGTGATGGCTACACCTTC.

The rearrangement joins TRBV6-6 to TRBJ2-1; TRBD2 matches at 13 bases. The CDR3 contains 16 residues. The germline V gene has CDR1 MNHNY and CDR2 SVGAGI (reference sequence). J was trimmed by 4 bases and V by 4 bases; bases with no gene match: 4. In DNA, the CDR3 is TGTGCCAGCAGTTCCCCGACTAGCGGGGGGTACAATGAGCAGTTCTTC. This codes for CASSSPTSGGYNEQFF.

The rearrangement uses TRBV7-2 and TRBJ2-1; D not resolved. V dropped 1 base and J dropped 7 bases, with 5 bases sitting between them. CDR1 is SGHTA and CDR2 is FQGNSA in the germline V gene. This CDR3 is 12 amino acids long. The CDR3 loop reads CASSLVLNEQFF. The CDR3 DNA sequence: TGTGCCAGCAGCTTAGTTCTTAATGAGCAGTTCTTC.